This T cell receptor beta chain was sequenced in a study of immune evolution from preneoplasia to lung adenocarcinoma. CDR1 is SGHRS, CDR2 YFSETQ, per germline. This CDR3 has 16 residues. Trimming took 6 bases from V and 0 from J, leaving 16 bases between them. Produced via immunoSEQ multiplex PCR; TCRdb's table is partial and in-frame only. The repertoire consists of around 15,000 clones, with approximately 86% occurring once and the leading ten covering 2.6%. The table lists this clone with a few counts. The TCR originated in a person aged 70 to 85 with invasive lung adenocarcinoma. Sample: FFPE invasive lung adenocarcinoma tissue. The chain is built from TRBV5-1 and TRBJ2-1, with no clear D. The CDR3 loop is CASTLKQPSSYNEQFF. The CDR3 DNA reads as TGCGCCAGCACCCTAAAACAGCCCAGCTCCTACAATGAGCAGTTCTTC.